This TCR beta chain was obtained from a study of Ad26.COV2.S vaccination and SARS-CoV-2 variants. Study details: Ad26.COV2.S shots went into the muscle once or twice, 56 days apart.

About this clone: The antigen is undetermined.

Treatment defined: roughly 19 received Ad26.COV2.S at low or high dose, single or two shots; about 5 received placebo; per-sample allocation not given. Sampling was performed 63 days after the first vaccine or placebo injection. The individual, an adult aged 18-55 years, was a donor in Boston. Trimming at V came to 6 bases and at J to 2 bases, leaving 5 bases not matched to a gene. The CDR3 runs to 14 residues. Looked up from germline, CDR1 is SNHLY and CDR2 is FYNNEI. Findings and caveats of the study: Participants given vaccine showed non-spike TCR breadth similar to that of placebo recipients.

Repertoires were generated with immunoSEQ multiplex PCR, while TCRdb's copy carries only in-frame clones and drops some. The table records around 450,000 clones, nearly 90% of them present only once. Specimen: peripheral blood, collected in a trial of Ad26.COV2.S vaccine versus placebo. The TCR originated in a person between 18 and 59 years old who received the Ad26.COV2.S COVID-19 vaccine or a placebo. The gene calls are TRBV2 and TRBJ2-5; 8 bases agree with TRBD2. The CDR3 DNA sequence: TGTGCCAGCAGGAGCGGGGGAGAACAAGAGACCCAGTACTTC. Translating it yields CASRSGGEQETQYF.